This TCR beta chain was found in a study of T cell responses to AZD1222 COVID-19 vaccine. Study at large: Recipients boosted at about 4 weeks or about 12 weeks are pooled. Whole-study findings and limits: Vaccine-related CD4 TCRs covered spike, predominating at 160-218 and 743-854. Repertoire collection took place solely once the T cell response had peaked. Spike-specific TCR depth and breadth grew after two AZD1222 doses.

In regard to this clone: Its specificity is not known.

This CDR3 is 16 amino acids long. The V gene's germline CDR1 is SGHRS and CDR2 YFSETQ. The germline V and J ends were trimmed by 0 bases and 1 base, with 11 bases remaining between them. The assay was immunoSEQ multiplex PCR, and TCRdb's table has in-frame clones only and misses some. The repertoire consists of about 190,000 clones, with roughly 93% occurring once and the leading ten covering roughly 0.99%. Sequenced material: peripheral blood, taken on day 0 of AZD1222 vaccination. The clonotype was recovered from an adult in good health. This chain uses TRBV5-1 with TRBJ1-3; D uncertain. The CDR3 reads CASSLAILASGNTIYF. Written as DNA, the CDR3 is TGCGCCAGCAGCTTGGCCATCTTAGCATCTGGAAACACCATATATTTT.